This section outlines one TCR beta chain sequence together with its context. This clone has a handful of counts. Its antigen is still unknown. No base quality values were provided; no much bigger clone lies one nucleotide off. A single peripheral blood draw of approximately 0.11 L on average was collected from each donor into heparinised tubes. A BD FACSAria II was used to sort naive, central memory, regulatory and stem cell-like memory CD4+ T cells with a panel that included CD45RO, CCR7, CD25, CD127, CD95 and CD27. All sorted populations exceeded 95% purity. PBMCs were separated immediately by Lymphoprep density gradient centrifugation and were stained directly, without being cultured. So that batch effects would be minimized, each experiment stained and sorted samples in pairs, pairing one healthy donor with one patient. The data were taken from a study of beta chain features in type 1 diabetes (dated 2018 in TCRdb). With regard to the full study: Patients and healthy donors did not differ in mean age, gender distribution, total cell number or subset yield. Regulatory and stem cell-like memory subsets were isolated from only 8 patients and about 8 healthy donors, whereas naive and central memory subsets came from all 30 or so donors. A total of around 110,000,000 sorted cells were examined across all samples, and RNA yield correlated strongly with the number of cells per subset. The study compared TCRB repertoires of sorted circulating CD4+ T cell subsets between recently diagnosed type 1 diabetes patients and matched healthy donors.

The investigation overall reported the following: Shorter templates might have been favored by PCR, but patient and control samples were amplified and corrected together, so both groups would have been affected equally by any skew. At VDJ recombination sites, patients with type 1 diabetes made fewer insertions and deleted more nucleotides, a pattern implying thymic rearrangement abnormalities. The naive, central memory and regulatory TCRB repertoires appeared to resemble one another more closely among patients than among healthy donors. Because cDNA was sequenced instead of genomic DNA, activated cells with high expression could be over-represented, although the groups did not differ in activation or CD3 levels. HLA sub-analyses involved small numbers of individuals, so any influence of HLA type on TCRB rearrangement remained unresolved. Type 1 diabetes patients showed a moderate but significant shortening of TCRB CDR3 length in all four CD4+ subsets.

All of the isolated RNA was reverse transcribed with the High Capacity cDNA Reverse Transcription Kit, so expressed TCRB transcripts were sequenced. Deep immunoSEQ sequencing was performed on naive, central memory and regulatory T cell samples, with an average of roughly 3.5 million total reads per sample. Sorted cells were lysed in RLT buffer, and RNA was extracted using DNase-treated RNeasy Micro or Mini kits according to cell number. Each cell subset was processed separately to prevent cross-contamination, with patient and healthy donor samples processed together. Using the immunoSEQ multiplex PCR, TCRB sequences were amplified from cDNA into 87-bp fragments spanning the CDR3 region. The amplicons were sequenced using the Illumina HiSeq platform. The authors' analysis ran thus. Synthetic template baselines were used to correct PCR bias computationally, reads within Hamming distance 2 were collapsed, and singletons that could not be merged were discarded. Reads were aligned to IMGT to assign V, D and J genes, CDR3 length, and insertions or deletions at six rearrangement sites. Clonotype counts were normalized to sorted cell number within each subset before computing true diversity and Gini coefficients with the tcR R package. The overlap coefficient, calculated on TCRB nucleotide sequences, was used to measure repertoire sharing. Here the immuneACCESS table is served through TCRdb, limited to in-frame sequences with V and J called. Missing clones are a known gap in these copies; in checked studies unresolved V genes cover under half, and the rest lacks a known reason. V and J calls and clone size follow that table, whereas D and trimming were derived from the DNA. The sample profile shows approximately 140,000 clones; about 7% of them were found once. 1.3% to 1.5% of the sample is in the top ten clones.

The clonotype originates from a woman aged 25-40 years in good health. Material: central memory CD4+ T cells from blood.

The CDR3 protein: CASSAGTGKDIQYF. The DNA sequence reads TGTGCCAGCAGTGCCGGGACAGGGAAGGACATTCAGTACTTC. The sequence links TRBV28 to TRBJ2-4; 9 bases in the junction line up with TRBD1. The CDR3 spans 14 residues, from the cysteine through the phenylalanine. The only DNA kept is the CDR3, 42 bases in frame from the first base. V is cut back by 5 bases and J by 8 bases, with 7 bases in the junction unmatched. The germline V gene sets CDR1 to MDHEN and CDR2 to SYDVKM.